This T cell receptor beta chain was retrieved from a study of T cell changes during pregnancy in multiple sclerosis. The method was immunoSEQ multiplex PCR; TCRdb's version includes in-frame clones alone and lacks a portion of them. The sample records about 40,000 clones, 80% to 90% being singletons. Trimming took 3 bases from V and 3 from J; bases not matched to a gene: 11. Germline CDR1 reads MNHNS; CDR2 reads SASEGT. This CDR3 comprises 16 residues. This TCR came from a female donor with multiple sclerosis, enrolled in a pregnancy study. The chain combines TRBV6-1 with TRBJ2-7, with 7 bases that match TRBD2. This specimen consisted of CD4+ T cells from peripheral blood mononuclear cells, obtained in the first trimester of pregnancy. The CDR3: CASSDNRLARVYEQYF. Here the CDR3 DNA reads TGTGCCAGCAGTGACAATCGACTAGCTCGGGTCTACGAGCAGTACTTC.